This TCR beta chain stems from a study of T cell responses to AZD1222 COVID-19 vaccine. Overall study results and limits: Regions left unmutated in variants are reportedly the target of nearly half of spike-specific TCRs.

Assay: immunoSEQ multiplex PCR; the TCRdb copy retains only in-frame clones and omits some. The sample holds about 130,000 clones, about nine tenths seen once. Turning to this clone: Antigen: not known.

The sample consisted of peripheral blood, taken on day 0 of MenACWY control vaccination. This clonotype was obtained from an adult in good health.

The CDR3 protein is CASSLDGGSSTDTQYF. The CDR3 nucleotides are TGTGCCAGCAGCTTGGACGGGGGCAGCAGCACAGATACGCAGTATTTT. This chain joins TRBV5-4 and TRBJ2-3, with D perhaps matching TRBD1 or TRBD2 (6 bases each). The length of the CDR3 is 16 residues. Between the trimmed V and J ends, which lost 0 bases and 0 bases, there was a span of 11 bases. CDR1 and CDR2 from the germline V gene are SGHNT and YYREEE (reference sequence).